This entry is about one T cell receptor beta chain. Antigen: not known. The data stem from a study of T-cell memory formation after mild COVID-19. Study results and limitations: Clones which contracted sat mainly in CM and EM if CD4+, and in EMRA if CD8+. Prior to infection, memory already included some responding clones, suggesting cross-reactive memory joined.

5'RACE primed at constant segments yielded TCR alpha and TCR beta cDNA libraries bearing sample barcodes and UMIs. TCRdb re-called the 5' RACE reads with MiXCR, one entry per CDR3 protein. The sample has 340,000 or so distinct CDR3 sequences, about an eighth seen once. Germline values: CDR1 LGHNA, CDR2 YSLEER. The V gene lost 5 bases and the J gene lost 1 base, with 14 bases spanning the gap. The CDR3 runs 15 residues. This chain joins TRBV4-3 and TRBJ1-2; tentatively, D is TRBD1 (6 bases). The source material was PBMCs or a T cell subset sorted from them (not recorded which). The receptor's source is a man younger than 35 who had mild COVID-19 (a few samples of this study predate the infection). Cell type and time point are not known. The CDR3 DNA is TGCGCCAGCAGCGCCCGACAGGCATATAACTATGGCTACACCTTC. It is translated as CASSARQAYNYGYTF.